This T cell receptor (beta chain) was sequenced during a study of CD8 T cells in ankylosing spondylitis. This CDR3 is built from 16 residues. The germline gives CDR1 SGHRS, CDR2 YFSETQ. MiXCR, run by TCRdb on the 5' RACE reads, gives a single entry per CDR3 protein. The data contain about 130,000 distinct CDR3 sequences, 7% of them singletons. Remarks on this clonotype: This may be a read error, as it is one base from a much larger clone.

This chain joins TRBV5-1 and TRBJ2-3; 8 nucleotides match TRBD2. Sequencing was carried out using blood, either unsorted or a sorted T cell fraction (not recorded which). The sequence was collected from a male donor with ankylosing spondylitis or in good health (not recorded which). The CDR3 sequence is CASSFGSGDMTDTLYF. The CDR3 DNA sequence: TGCGCCAGCAGCTTCGGTAGCGGGGATATGACAGATACGCTGTATTTT.